This T cell receptor (beta chain) was sequenced for a study of response to subunit inactivated influenza vaccine. Findings and caveats of the study: New T cells are recruited in small numbers by each seasonal influenza vaccination, according to the authors' suggestion.

TCRdb ran MiXCR on the RT-PCR reads and lists one entry per CDR3 protein. The sample yields about 580,000 distinct CDR3 sequences, 13% to 15% seen once. Deletions cut 1 base from V and 0 bases from J, with 3 bases between. Germline lookup yields CDR1 MGHRA and CDR2 YSYEKL. The CDR3 length is 14 residues. Notes on this clonotype: Its target is not known.

This clonotype was obtained from a man aged 45 to 65 who received an inactivated influenza vaccine. Sequenced material: PBMCs from blood, taken 11 to 12 days after vaccination. The chain employs TRBV4-1 and TRBJ1-4; no reliable D call. CDR3 protein: CASSQAATNEKLFF. The CDR3 region has the DNA TGCGCCAGCAGCCAAGCCGCAACTAATGAAAAACTGTTTTTT.